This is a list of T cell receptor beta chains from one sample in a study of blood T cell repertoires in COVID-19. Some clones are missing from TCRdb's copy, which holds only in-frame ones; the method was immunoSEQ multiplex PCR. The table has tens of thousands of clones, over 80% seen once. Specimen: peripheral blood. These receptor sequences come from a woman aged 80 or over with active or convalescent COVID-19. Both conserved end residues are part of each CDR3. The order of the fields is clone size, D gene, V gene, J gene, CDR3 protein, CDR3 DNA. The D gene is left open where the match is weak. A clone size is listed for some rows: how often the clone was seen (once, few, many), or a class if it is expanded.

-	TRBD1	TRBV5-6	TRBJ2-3	CASSLGQGRDTQYF	TGTGCCAGCAGCTTAGGACAGGGTCGGGATACGCAGTATTTT
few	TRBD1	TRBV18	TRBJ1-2	CASSPSPGTGGAGYGYTF	TGTGCCAGCTCACCATCGCCAGGGACAGGGGGCGCGGGCTATGGCTACACCTTC
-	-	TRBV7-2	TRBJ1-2	CASTFRLVAANRYGYTF	TGTGCCAGCACTTTTAGATTGGTGGCGGCAAACCGCTATGGCTACACCTTC
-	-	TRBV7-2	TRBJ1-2	CASSFRSSGAANYGYTF	TGTGCCAGCAGCTTTAGAAGTTCAGGGGCCGCTAACTATGGCTACACCTTC
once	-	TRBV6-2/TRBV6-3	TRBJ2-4	CASSYSEVGIQYF	TGTGCCAGCAGTTACTCGGAGGTGGGGATTCAGTACTTC
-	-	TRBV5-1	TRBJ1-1	CASGDERMNTEAFF	TGCGCCAGCGGAGACGAAAGGATGAACACTGAAGCTTTCTTT
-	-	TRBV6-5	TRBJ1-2	CASTSGDYGYTF	TGTGCCAGCACGTCAGGGGACTATGGCTACACCTTC
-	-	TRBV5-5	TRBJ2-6	CASGQTGANVLTF	TGTGCCAGCGGGCAAACCGGGGCCAACGTCCTGACTTTC
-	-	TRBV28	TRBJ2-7	CASRETEIYEQYF	TGTGCCAGCCGCGAGACAGAAATCTACGAGCAGTACTTC
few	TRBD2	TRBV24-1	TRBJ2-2	CATTLGGSNTGELFF	TGTGCCACCACCCTGGGAGGGTCGAACACCGGGGAGCTGTTTTTT
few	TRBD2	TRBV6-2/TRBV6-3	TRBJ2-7	CASSSEAGGPNYEQYF	TGTGCCAGCAGTTCCGAAGCGGGGGGCCCAAACTACGAGCAGTACTTC
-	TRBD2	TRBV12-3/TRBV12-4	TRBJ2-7	CASSSGTSGLQYF	TGTGCCAGCAGCTCCGGGACTAGCGGTCTCCAGTACTTC
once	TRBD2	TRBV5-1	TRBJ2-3	CASSVRTSGVTDTQYF	TGCGCCAGCAGCGTTAGGACTAGCGGGGTCACAGATACGCAGTATTTT
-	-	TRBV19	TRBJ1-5	CASSIGRTMDQPQHF	TGTGCCAGTAGTATAGGCAGGACAATGGATCAGCCCCAGCATTTT
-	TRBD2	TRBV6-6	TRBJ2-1	CASRFPGGPHNEQFF	TGTGCCAGCAGATTCCCGGGGGGACCACACAATGAGCAGTTCTTC
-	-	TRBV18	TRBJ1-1	CASSPYGGNTEAFF	TGTGCCAGCTCACCTTACGGGGGAAACACTGAAGCTTTCTTT
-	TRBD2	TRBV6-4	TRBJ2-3	CASRRAGVTTDTQYF	TGTGCCAGCAGACGAGCGGGGGTCACCACAGATACGCAGTATTTT
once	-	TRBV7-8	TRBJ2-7	CASSGRVSSYEQYF	TGTGCCAGCAGCGGCCGGGTCAGCTCCTACGAGCAGTACTTC
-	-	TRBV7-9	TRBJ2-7	CASSLFREGEQYF	TGTGCCAGCAGCTTATTTCGTGAGGGCGAGCAGTACTTC
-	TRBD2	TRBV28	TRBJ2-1	CASTRSGRAHYNEQFF	TGTGCCAGCACCCGCAGCGGGAGGGCCCACTACAATGAGCAGTTCTTC
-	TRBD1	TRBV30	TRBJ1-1	CAWSRTGLVTEAFF	TGTGCCTGGAGTAGGACAGGGCTGGTCACTGAAGCTTTCTTT
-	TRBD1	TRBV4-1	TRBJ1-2	CASSWDRDGYTF	TGCGCCAGCAGCTGGGACAGGGATGGCTACACCTTC
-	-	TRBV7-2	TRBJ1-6	CASSPGTGVGSPLHF	TGTGCCAGCAGCCCAGGGACGGGGGTAGGATCACCCCTCCACTTT
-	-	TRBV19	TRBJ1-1	CASSIGQKNTEAFF	TGTGCCAGTAGTATTGGACAGAAGAACACTGAAGCTTTCTTT
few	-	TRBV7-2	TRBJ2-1	CASSLAPVYNEQFF	TGTGCCAGCAGCTTAGCCCCGGTCTACAATGAGCAGTTCTTC
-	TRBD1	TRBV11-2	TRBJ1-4	CASSVQGGGGEKLFF	TGTGCCAGCAGCGTACAGGGGGGAGGCGGTGAAAAACTGTTTTTT
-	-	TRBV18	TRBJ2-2	CASSRDSLGGELFF	TGTGCCAGCTCACGAGATAGTCTAGGCGGGGAGCTGTTTTTT
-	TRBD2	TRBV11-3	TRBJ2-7	CASSLRGTTDYEQYF	TGTGCCAGCAGCTTACGGGGGACTACAGACTACGAGCAGTACTTC
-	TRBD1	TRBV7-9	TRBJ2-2	CASRGTGTGELFF	TGTGCCAGCAGGGGGACAGGAACCGGGGAGCTGTTTTTT
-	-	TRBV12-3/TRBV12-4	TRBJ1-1	CASFLRGGGAFF	TGTGCCAGCTTTCTCCGGGGAGGAGGAGCTTTCTTT
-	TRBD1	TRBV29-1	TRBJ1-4	CSVSKGTEEKLFF	TGCAGCGTCTCTAAGGGGACAGAGGAAAAACTGTTTTTT
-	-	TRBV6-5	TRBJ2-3	CASSYQGPSTDTQYF	TGTGCCAGCAGTTACCAGGGCCCTAGCACAGATACGCAGTATTTT
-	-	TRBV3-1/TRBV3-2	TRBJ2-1	CASQRGFSYNEQFF	TGTGCCAGCCAGCGAGGTTTCTCCTACAATGAGCAGTTCTTC
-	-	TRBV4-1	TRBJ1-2	CASSQAANYGYTF	TGCGCCAGCAGCCAGGCAGCTAACTATGGCTACACCTTC
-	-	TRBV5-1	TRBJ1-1	CASSRQEMNTEAFF	TGCGCCAGCAGCCGACAGGAGATGAACACTGAAGCTTTCTTT
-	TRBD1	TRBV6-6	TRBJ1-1	CASSQRQGQNTEAFF	TGTGCCAGCAGTCAGCGACAGGGACAGAACACTGAAGCTTTCTTT
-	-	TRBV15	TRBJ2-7	CATSRGEAGSHEQYF	TGTGCCACCAGCAGAGGGGAGGCAGGCTCCCACGAGCAGTACTTC
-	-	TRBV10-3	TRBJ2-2	CAISEYQVGGTGELFF	TGTGCCATCAGTGAGTACCAGGTGGGAGGCACCGGGGAGCTGTTTTTT
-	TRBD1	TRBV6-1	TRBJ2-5	CASSVSPGQGSETQYF	TGTGCCAGCAGTGTTTCCCCGGGACAGGGGAGTGAGACCCAGTACTTC
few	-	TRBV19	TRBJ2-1	CASSMGKGGPKFF	TGTGCCAGTAGTATGGGGAAGGGGGGGCCCAAGTTCTTC
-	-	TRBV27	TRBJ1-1	CASSRGRDTEAFF	TGTGCCAGCAGTAGGGGCCGTGACACTGAAGCTTTCTTT
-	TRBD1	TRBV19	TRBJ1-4	CASSTRGPEKLFF	TGTGCCAGTAGTACCAGGGGGCCGGAAAAACTGTTTTTT
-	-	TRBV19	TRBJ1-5	CASSITGSNQPQHF	TGTGCCAGTAGTATTACAGGCAGCAATCAGCCCCAGCATTTT
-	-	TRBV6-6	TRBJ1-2	CASSPFLRGGYTF	TGTGCCAGCAGTCCCTTCCTCCGGGGTGGCTACACCTTC
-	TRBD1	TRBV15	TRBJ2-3	CATSRMGQGVTDTQYF	TGTGCCACCAGCAGAATGGGACAGGGGGTAACAGATACGCAGTATTTT
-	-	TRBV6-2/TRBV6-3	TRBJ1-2	CASSRGGYGYTF	TGTGCCAGCAGTCGAGGAGGTTATGGCTACACCTTC
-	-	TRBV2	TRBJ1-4	CASRTLNEKLFF	TGTGCCAGCCGGACACTTAATGAAAAACTGTTTTTT
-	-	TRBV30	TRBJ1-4	CAWAVGGPNEKLFF	TGTGCCTGGGCGGTCGGGGGGCCTAATGAAAAACTGTTTTTT
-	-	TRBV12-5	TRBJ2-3	CASGSGQVLDDTQYF	TGTGCTAGTGGTTCGGGACAAGTACTCGACGATACGCAGTATTTT
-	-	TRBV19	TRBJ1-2	CASSIRPGGYGYTF	TGTGCCAGTAGTATAAGGCCGGGAGGGTATGGCTACACCTTC
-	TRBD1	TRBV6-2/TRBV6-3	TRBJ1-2	CASSYGTGGTNYGYTF	TGTGCCAGCAGTTACGGGACAGGGGGGACGAACTATGGCTACACCTTC